The clone carrying this T cell receptor (beta chain) was counted a few times. Its antigen remains unidentified. Template material for amplifying TCR beta CDR3 regions consisted of RNA transcripts. First-round RT-PCR of the TCR CDR3 relied on the HTBI primer set. MiXCR, applied by TCRdb to the multiplex PCR reads, yields one record per CDR3 protein. Among 450,000 to 650,000 distinct CDR3 sequences, 13% to 15% were seen once, and the ten largest hold approximately 6.4%. These data originate in a study of T cells in Graves' hyperthyroidism and ophthalmopathy. Study-level findings and limits: Most thyroid clonotypes expanded above 0.001 were also detected in blood.

Patients with uncontrolled infections, other autoimmune diseases, pregnancy or lactation were excluded. PBMCs were derived from approximately 10 ml fresh peripheral blood. Sequencing input: blood. The clonotype was recovered from a woman between 18 and 29 years old with Graves' ophthalmopathy.

CDR3 loop: CASSLDGGRAEAFF. The CDR3 DNA sequence: TGTGCCAGCAGTTTAGATGGGGGGCGAGCTGAAGCTTTCTTT. The gene calls are TRBV27 and TRBJ1-1, with D tentatively TRBD1 (6 bases). The CDR3 loop spans 14 amino acids. V lost 2 bases to trimming and J lost 6 bases, with 13 bases between them. CDR1 is MNHEY, CDR2 SMNVEV, per germline (reference sequence).